Shown below are 7 T cell receptor beta chains from a single sample sequenced in a study of cytotoxic CD8 clonotypes in ibrutinib-treated CLL. The data were produced by immunoSEQ multiplex PCR, yet TCRdb's version contains in-frame clones alone and is incomplete. The sample yields roughly 110,000 clones, 45% to 65% seen once. The starting material was PBMCs, obtained after 24 months of ibrutinib treatment. Every receptor here comes from a human donor with chronic lymphocytic leukemia.

The rearrangement links TRBV11-3 to TRBJ2-2; D is possibly TRBD1 (6 bases). Trimming left V 5 bases short and J 2 bases short, with 18 bases between. Germline V gene sequence: CDR1 SGHNT, CDR2 YENEEA. The CDR3 length is 17 residues. The chain's CDR3 is CASSPSSGQINTGELFF. The CDR3 DNA sequence: TGTGCCAGCAGCCCATCCTCTGGACAGATAAACACCGGGGAGCTGTTTTTT. Variable domain in full (rest from reference TRBV11-3 and TRBJ2-2): EAGVVQSPRYKIIEKKQPVAFWCNPISGHNTLYWYLQNLGQGPELLIRYENEEAVDDSQLPKDRFSAERLKGVDSTLKIQPAELGDSAVYLCASSPSSGQINTGELFFGEGSRLTVL.

The V call is TRBV20-1, the J call TRBJ2-1, with D hard to call. The CDR3 consists of 11 residues. V was trimmed by 3 bases and J by 8 bases, leaving 8 bases between them. CDR1 DFQATT and CDR2 SNEGSKA come from the germline V gene (reference sequence). The CDR3: CSASDGHEQFF. The CDR3 nucleotides are TGCAGTGCTAGTGATGGGCATGAGCAGTTCTTC.

The gene calls are TRBV19 and TRBJ2-2, with 8 bases aligning to TRBD1. The V gene end was trimmed by 7 bases and the J gene end by 2 bases; junction bases not matched to a gene: 6. The CDR3 has 15 residues. Germline-derived CDR1 and CDR2 are LNHDA and SQIVND (reference sequence). The CDR3 sequence: CASNIGQGNTGELFF. For the CDR3, the DNA is TGTGCCAGTAACATAGGACAGGGTAACACCGGGGAGCTGTTTTTT. The full variable domain, rest sourced from reference TRBV19 and TRBJ2-2, is DGGITQSPKYLFRKEGQNVTLSCEQNLNHDAMYWYRQDPGQGLRLIYYSQIVNDFQKGDIAEGYSVSREKKESFPLTVTSAQKNPTAFYLCASNIGQGNTGELFFGEGSRLTVL.

The chain links TRBV6-4 to TRBJ2-1, with 11 bases matching TRBD2. There are 15 residues in the CDR3. CDR1 is MRHNA and CDR2 is SNTAGT in the germline V gene. J was trimmed by 3 bases and V by 5 bases; bases with no gene match: 3. CDR3 sequence reads: CASSLGLADYNEQFF. CDR3 bases: TGTGCCAGCAGTCTGGGACTAGCGGACTACAATGAGCAGTTCTTC.

This clone was recorded a few times. The chain uses TRBV7-2 and TRBJ2-5; 11 bases agree with TRBD2. This CDR3 is 15 amino acids long. The trim removed 4 bases at V and 9 bases at J, leaving 10 bases unmatched. Germline CDR1 SGHTA, CDR2 FQGNSA. CDR3 in DNA: TGTGCCAGCAGCTCCGAACTAGCGGGGGATGGGGCCCAGTACTTC. Protein product: CASSSELAGDGAQYF.

This clone was detected many times. The same CDR3 also results from other DNA sequences found in this sample. The chain has TRBV10-2 and TRBJ2-6; D call uncertain. The germline V and J ends were trimmed by 2 bases and 2 bases, with 7 bases remaining between them. The CDR3 totals 15 residues. CDR1 is WSHSY, CDR2 SAAADI, per germline. Here the CDR3 reads CASSEGVTGANVLTF. CDR3 in DNA: TGCGCCAGCAGTGAGGGGGTTACTGGGGCCAACGTCCTGACTTTC.

The chain is built from TRBV5-4 and TRBJ2-7; maybe TRBD2 (7 bases). CDR1 is SGHNT, CDR2 YYREEE, per germline (reference sequence). The V end was cut by 0 bases, the J end by 6 bases, with 16 bases between. This CDR3 is built from 15 residues. The CDR3: CASSLVVTSRGEQYF. CDR3 sequence (DNA): TGTGCCAGCAGCTTGGTAGTGACTAGCAGGGGCGAGCAGTACTTC.